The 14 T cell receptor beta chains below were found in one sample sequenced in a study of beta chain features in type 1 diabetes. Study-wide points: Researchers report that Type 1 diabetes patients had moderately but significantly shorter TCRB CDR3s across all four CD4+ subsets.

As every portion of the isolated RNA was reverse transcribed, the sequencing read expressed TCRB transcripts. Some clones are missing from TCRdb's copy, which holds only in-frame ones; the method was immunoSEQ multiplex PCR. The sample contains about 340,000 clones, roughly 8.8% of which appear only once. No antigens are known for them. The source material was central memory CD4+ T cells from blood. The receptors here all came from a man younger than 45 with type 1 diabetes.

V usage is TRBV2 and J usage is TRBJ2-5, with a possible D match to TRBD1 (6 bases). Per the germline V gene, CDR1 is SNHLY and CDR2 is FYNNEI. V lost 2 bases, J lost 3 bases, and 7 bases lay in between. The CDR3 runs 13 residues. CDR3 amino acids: CASSENREETQYF. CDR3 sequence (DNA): TGTGCCAGCAGTGAAAACAGGGAAGAGACCCAGTACTTC.

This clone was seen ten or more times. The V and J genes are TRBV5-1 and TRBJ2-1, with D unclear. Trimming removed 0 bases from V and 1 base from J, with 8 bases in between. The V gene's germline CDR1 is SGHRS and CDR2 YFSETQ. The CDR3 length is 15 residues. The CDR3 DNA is TGCGCCAGCAGCTTGGTAGGGATATCCTACAATGAGCAGTTCTTC. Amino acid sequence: CASSLVGISYNEQFF.

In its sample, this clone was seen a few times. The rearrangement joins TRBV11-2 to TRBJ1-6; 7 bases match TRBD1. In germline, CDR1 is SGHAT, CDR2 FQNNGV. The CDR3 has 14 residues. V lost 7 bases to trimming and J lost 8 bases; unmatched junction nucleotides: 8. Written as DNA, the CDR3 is TGTGCCAGCACAGAACAGGGGATAGATTCACCCCTCCACTTT. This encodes CASTEQGIDSPLHF.

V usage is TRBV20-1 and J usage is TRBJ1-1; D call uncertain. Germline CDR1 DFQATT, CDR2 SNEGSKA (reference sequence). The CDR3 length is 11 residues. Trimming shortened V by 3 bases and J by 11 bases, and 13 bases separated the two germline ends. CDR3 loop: CSASNGYEAFF. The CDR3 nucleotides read TGCAGTGCTAGTAACGGCTACGAGGCTTTCTTT.

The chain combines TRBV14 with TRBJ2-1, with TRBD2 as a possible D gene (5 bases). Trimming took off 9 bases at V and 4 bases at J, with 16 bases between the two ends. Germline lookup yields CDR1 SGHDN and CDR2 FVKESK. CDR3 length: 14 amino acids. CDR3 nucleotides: TGTGCCAGTTCAACTAGGCGGATTTACAATGAGCAGTTCTTC. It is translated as CASSTRRIYNEQFF.

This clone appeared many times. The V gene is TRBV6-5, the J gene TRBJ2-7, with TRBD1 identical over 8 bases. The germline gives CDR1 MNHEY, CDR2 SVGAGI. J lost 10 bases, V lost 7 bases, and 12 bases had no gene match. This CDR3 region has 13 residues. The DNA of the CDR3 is TGTGCCAGCACAAACAGGGGGGCCTTAGGACAGTACTTC. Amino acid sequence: CASTNRGALGQYF.

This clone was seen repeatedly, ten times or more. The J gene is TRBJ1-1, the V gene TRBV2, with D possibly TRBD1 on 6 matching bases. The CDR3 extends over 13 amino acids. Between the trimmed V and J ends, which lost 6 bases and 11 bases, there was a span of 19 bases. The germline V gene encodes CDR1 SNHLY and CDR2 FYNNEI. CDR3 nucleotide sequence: TGTGCCAGCAGGGGGGCGGAGGGCCAGCGGGCTTTCTTT. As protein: CASRGAEGQRAFF.

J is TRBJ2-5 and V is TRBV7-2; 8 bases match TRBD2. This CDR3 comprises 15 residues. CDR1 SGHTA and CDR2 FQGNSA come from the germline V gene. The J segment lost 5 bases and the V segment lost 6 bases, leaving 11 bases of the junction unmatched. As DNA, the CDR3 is TGTGCCAGCAGGACTCACGGGGGGGCTGAGGAGACCCAGTACTTC. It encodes CASRTHGGAEETQYF. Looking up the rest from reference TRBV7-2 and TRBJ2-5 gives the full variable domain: GAGVSQSPSNKVTEKGKDVELRCDPISGHTALYWYRQSLGQGLEFLIYFQGNSAPDKSGLPSDRFSAERTGGSVSTLTIQRTQQEDSAVYLCASRTHGGAEETQYFGPGTRLLVL.

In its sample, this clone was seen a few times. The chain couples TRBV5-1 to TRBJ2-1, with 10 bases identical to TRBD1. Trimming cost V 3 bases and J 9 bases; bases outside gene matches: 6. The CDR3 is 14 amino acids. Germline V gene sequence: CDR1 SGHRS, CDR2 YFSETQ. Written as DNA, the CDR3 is TGCGCCAGCAGCTGGCCGACAGGGGGCGGTGAGCAGTTCTTC. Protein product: CASSWPTGGGEQFF.

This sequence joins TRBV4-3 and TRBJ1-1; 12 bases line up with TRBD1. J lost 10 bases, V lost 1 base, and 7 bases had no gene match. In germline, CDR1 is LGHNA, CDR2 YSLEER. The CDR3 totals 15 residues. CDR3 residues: CASSQGGQGAIRAFF. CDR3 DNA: TGCGCCAGCAGCCAAGGGGGACAGGGGGCAATTCGAGCTTTCTTT.

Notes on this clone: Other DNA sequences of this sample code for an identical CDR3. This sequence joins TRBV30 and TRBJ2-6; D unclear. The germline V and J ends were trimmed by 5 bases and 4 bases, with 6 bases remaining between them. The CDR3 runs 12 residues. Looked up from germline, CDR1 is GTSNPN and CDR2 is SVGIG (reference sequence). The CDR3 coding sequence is TGTGCCTGGGCCTCCGGGGCCAACGTCCTGACTTTC. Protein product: CAWASGANVLTF. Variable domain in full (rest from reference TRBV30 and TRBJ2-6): SQTIHQWPATLVQPVGSPLSLECTVEGTSNPNLYWYRQAAGRGLQLLFYSVGIGQISSEVPQNLSASRPQDRQFILSSKKLLLSDSGFYLCAWASGANVLTFGAGSRLTVL.

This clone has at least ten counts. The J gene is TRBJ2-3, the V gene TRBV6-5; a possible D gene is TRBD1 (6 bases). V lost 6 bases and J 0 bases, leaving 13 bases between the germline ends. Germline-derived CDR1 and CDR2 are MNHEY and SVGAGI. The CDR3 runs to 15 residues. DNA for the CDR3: TGTGCCAGCAGCCCCGTAGACAGGAGCACAGATACGCAGTATTTT. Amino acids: CASSPVDRSTDTQYF.

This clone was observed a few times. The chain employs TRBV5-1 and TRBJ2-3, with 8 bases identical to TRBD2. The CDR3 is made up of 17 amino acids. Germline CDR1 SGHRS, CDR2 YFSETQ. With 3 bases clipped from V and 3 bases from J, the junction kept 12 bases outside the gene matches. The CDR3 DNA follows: TGCGCCAGCAGCTACGAGGGACTAGATTTTTCAACAGATACGCAGTATTTT. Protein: CASSYEGLDFSTDTQYF.

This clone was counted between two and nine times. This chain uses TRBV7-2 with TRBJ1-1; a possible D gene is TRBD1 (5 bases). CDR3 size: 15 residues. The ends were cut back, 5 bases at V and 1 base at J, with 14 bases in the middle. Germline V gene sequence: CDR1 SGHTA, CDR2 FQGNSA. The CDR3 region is CASSPMVGGNTEAFF. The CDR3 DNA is TGTGCCAGCAGCCCAATGGTGGGGGGGAACACTGAAGCTTTCTTT.